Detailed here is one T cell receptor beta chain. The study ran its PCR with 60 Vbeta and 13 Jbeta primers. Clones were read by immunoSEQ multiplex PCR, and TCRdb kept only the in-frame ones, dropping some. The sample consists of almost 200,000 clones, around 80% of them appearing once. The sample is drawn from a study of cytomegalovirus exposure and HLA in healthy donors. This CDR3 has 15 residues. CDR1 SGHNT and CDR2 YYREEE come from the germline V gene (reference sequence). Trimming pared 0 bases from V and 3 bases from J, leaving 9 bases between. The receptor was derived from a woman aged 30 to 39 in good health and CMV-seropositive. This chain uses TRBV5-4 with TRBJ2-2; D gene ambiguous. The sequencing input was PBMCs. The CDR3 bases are TGTGCCAGCAGCTTGGATGGGCCCTACACCGGGGAGCTGTTTTTT. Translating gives CASSLDGPYTGELFF.